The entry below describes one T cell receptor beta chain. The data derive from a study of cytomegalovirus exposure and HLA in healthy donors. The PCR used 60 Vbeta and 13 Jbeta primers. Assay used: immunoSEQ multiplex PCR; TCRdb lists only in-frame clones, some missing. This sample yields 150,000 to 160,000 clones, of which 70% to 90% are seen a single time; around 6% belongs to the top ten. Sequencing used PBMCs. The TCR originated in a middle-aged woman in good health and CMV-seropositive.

The CDR3 DNA follows: TGTGCCAGCAGCCCAACAGGTTCCTACGAGCAGTACTTC. It specifies CASSPTGSYEQYF. V and J are TRBV11-2 and TRBJ2-7, with D maybe TRBD1 (5 bases). CDR1 and CDR2 (germline): SGHAT, FQNNGV. Trimming took off 5 bases at V and 1 base at J, with 9 bases between the two ends. The CDR3 extends over 13 amino acids.